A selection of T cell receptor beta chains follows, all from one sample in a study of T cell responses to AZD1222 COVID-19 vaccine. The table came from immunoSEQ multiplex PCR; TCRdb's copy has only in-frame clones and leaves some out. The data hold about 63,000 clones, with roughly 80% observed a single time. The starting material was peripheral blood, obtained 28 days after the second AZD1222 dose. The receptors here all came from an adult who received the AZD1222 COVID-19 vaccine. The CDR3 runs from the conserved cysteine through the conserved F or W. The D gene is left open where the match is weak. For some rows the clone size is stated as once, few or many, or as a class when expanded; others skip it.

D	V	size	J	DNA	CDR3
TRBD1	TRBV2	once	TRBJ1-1	TGTGCCAGCAGTCCAAACAGGGGGCGCGGCCCTGAAGCTTTCTTT	CASSPNRGRGPEAFF
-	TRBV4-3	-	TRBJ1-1	TGCGCCAGCAGCCAAGTCGGGGAGGGATGGACTGAAGCTTTCTTT	CASSQVGEGWTEAFF
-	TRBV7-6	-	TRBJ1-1	TGTGCCAGCAGCTTAGGTGGGGGGGGCACTGAAGCTTTCTTT	CASSLGGGGTEAFF
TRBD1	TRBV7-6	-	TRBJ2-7	TGTGCCAGCAGCCACGGACAGGGCCATGTTTCCTACGAGCAGTACTTC	CASSHGQGHVSYEQYF
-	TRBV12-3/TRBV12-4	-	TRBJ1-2	TGTGCCAGCACGGTCTCAGGTGCCTATGGCTACACCTTC	CASTVSGAYGYTF
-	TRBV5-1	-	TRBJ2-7	TGCGCCAGCAGCTTGTCGACCTACGAGCAGTACTTC	CASSLSTYEQYF
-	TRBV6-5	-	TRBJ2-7	TGTGCCAGCAGTAAACTGACACGAACCTACGAGCAGTACTTC	CASSKLTRTYEQYF
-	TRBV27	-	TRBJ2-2	TGTGCCAGCAGTCAGACGGGGGCCGGGGAGCTGTTTTTT	CASSQTGAGELFF
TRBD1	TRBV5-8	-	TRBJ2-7	TGTGCCAGCAGCCCCGGGACAGGGGCCTACGAGCAGTACTTC	CASSPGTGAYEQYF
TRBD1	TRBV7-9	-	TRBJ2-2	TGTGCCAGCAGTCTTACCGGGACAGGGGTAACCGGGGAGCTGTTTTTT	CASSLTGTGVTGELFF
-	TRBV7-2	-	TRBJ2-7	TGTGCCAGCAGCTTATCGCCCATCTCCTACGAGCAGTACTTC	CASSLSPISYEQYF
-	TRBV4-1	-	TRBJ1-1	TGCGCCAGCAGCCAAGATAGAAGAAACACTGAAGCTTTCTTT	CASSQDRRNTEAFF
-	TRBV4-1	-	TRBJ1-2	TGCGCCAGCAGCCCTCTAGGAAGTTCGGGGGGGAATATCGAAGGCTACACCTTC	CASSPLGSSGGNIEGYTF
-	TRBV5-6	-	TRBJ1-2	TGTGCCAGCAGCCCCCGGATGGGTCCGGGACCCTATGGCTACACCTTC	CASSPRMGPGPYGYTF
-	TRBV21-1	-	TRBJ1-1	TGTGCCAGCAGCAGTTGGCGGAACACTGAAGCTTTCTTT	CASSSWRNTEAFF
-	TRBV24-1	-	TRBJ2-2	TGTGCCACCAGTGATCTGGTAGGGGAAACCGGGGAGCTGTTTTTT	CATSDLVGETGELFF